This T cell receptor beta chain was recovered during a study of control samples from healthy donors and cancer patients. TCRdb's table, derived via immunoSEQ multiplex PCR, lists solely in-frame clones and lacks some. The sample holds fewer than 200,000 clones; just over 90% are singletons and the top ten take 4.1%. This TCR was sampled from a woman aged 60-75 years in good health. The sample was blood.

CDR3 region: CANGAGLYNEQFF. The CDR3 nucleotides are TGTGCCAATGGGGCGGGACTCTACAATGAGCAGTTCTTC. V is TRBV6-6 and J is TRBJ2-1; possibly TRBD2 for D (6 bases). V was pared by 10 bases and J by 3 bases, with 13 bases between. This CDR3 region has 13 residues. Germline lookup yields CDR1 MNHNY and CDR2 SVGAGI (reference sequence).